A single sample gave rise to the 14 T cell receptor beta chains below, sequenced in a study of T cells in Graves' hyperthyroidism and ophthalmopathy. From RNA transcripts, TCR beta CDR3 regions were amplified. The HTBI primer set served for first-round RT-PCR of the TCR CDR3. TCRdb used MiXCR to reprocess the multiplex PCR reads, holding one entry per CDR3 protein. The sample comprises under 350,000 distinct CDR3 sequences, 17% of which are singletons, and around 61% rests with the top ten. The specimen was blood. All receptors come from a woman aged 55-70 years with Graves' ophthalmopathy.

In its sample, this clonotype was seen many times. The V gene is TRBV18, the J gene TRBJ1-1, with D unresolved. The V and J ends lost 0 bases and 3 bases respectively, with 8 bases between them. CDR3 length equals 14 residues. CDR1 KGHSH and CDR2 LQKENI come from the germline V gene. The CDR3 nucleotides read TGTGCCAGCTCACCACCGCCCGGGCACACTGAAGCTTTCTTT. Protein: CASSPPPGHTEAFF.

This clonotype was counted a few times. The rearrangement joins TRBV5-1 to TRBJ2-5; 11 bases match TRBD2. This CDR3 spans 16 amino acids. The V segment lost 0 bases and the J segment 0 bases; nucleotides outside the gene matches: 1. Germline CDR1 SGHRS, CDR2 YFSETQ. The CDR3 DNA is TGCGCCAGCAGCTTGGGGACTAGCGGGTACCAAGAGACCCAGTACTTC. Translated: CASSLGTSGYQETQYF.

Notes on this clonotype: One end of the junction fails to match germline, which may point to a read error. The V gene is TRBV25-1, the J gene TRBJ2-2, with D possibly called TRBD1 or TRBD2 (5 bases each). This CDR3 spans 13 amino acids. CDR1 MGHDK and CDR2 SYGVNS come from the germline V gene. CDR3 loop: CYQGVVRAGELFF. In DNA form, the CDR3 reads TGCTACCAGGGAGTGGTCAGAGCCGGGGAGCTGTTTTTT. The full variable domain, in which reference TRBV25-1 and TRBJ2-2 provide the parts outside the CDR3, is EADIYQTPRYLVIGTGKKITLECSQTMGHDKMYWYQQDPGMELHLIHYSYGVNSTEKGDLSSESTVSRIRTEHFPLTLESARPSHTSQYLCYQGVVRAGELFFGEGSRLTVL.

This clonotype was recorded many times. V usage is TRBV3-1 and J usage is TRBJ1-1; D is perhaps TRBD1 (6 bases). Trimming pared 3 bases from V and 1 base from J, leaving 9 bases between. This CDR3 has 14 amino acids. Germline values: CDR1 LGHDT, CDR2 YNNKEL (reference sequence). CDR3 region: CASSHTGQNTEAFF. As DNA, the CDR3 is TGTGCCAGCAGCCATACGGGACAGAACACTGAAGCTTTCTTT.

This clonotype was seen many times. This chain uses TRBV28 with TRBJ1-4; tentatively, D is TRBD1 (5 bases). The CDR3 spans 15 residues. Germline V gene sequence: CDR1 MDHEN, CDR2 SYDVKM. Trimming shortened V by 6 bases and J by 4 bases, and 15 bases separated the two germline ends. CDR3 nucleotides: TGTGCCAGCAGCCCTCGGGACGCCTATAATGAAAAACTGTTTTTT. Encoded protein: CASSPRDAYNEKLFF.

V usage is TRBV3-1 and J usage is TRBJ2-1; TRBD2 agrees at 10 bases. The germline gives CDR1 LGHDT, CDR2 YNNKEL (reference sequence). The CDR3 is made up of 16 amino acids. The V and J ends lost 0 bases and 8 bases, in that order; junction bases with no gene match: 7. The CDR3 nucleotides are TGTGCCAGCAGCCAAGACGGAGCGGGGGGGCGCGATGAGCAGTTCTTC. This encodes CASSQDGAGGRDEQFF.

The chain is built from TRBV5-1 and TRBJ1-5, with D maybe TRBD1 (5 bases). The CDR3 totals 15 residues. CDR1 and CDR2 (germline): SGHRS, YFSETQ. The ends were cut back, 2 bases at V and 2 bases at J, with 11 bases in the middle. The CDR3 DNA reads as TGCGCCAGCAGCTTTCCCCGAGGGGGCAATCAGCCCCAGCATTTT. It encodes CASSFPRGGNQPQHF.

In this sample, this clonotype turned up many times. The chain carries TRBV20-1 and TRBJ2-3, with a weak D call TRBD2 (5 bases). The CDR3 runs to 15 residues. Deletions cut 2 bases from V and 0 bases from J, with 12 bases between. Germline loops: CDR1 DFQATT, CDR2 SNEGSKA (reference sequence). CDR3 region: CSARPGSDSTDTQYF. The CDR3 DNA follows: TGCAGTGCTAGACCGGGGTCCGACAGCACAGATACGCAGTATTTT.

The rearrangement joins TRBV7-9 to TRBJ1-1; D call uncertain. Trimming left V 3 bases short and J 1 base short, with 12 bases between. The CDR3 extends over 15 amino acids. Germline-derived CDR1 and CDR2 are SEHNR and FQNEAQ (reference sequence). The CDR3 here is CASSFGVVRNTEAFF. The CDR3 nucleotides are TGTGCCAGCAGCTTCGGGGTTGTTCGGAACACTGAAGCTTTCTTT.

This clonotype was detected ten times or more. The J gene is TRBJ1-5, the V gene TRBV28; weak D call: TRBD1 (6 bases). There are 12 residues in the CDR3. Trimming pared 11 bases from V and 6 bases from J, leaving 14 bases between. The germline CDR1 and CDR2 sequences are MDHEN and SYDVKM. CDR3 sequence reads: CAGYRAGQPQHF. CDR3 bases: TGTGCCGGATACAGGGCCGGTCAGCCCCAGCATTTT. Using reference TRBV28 and TRBJ1-5 for the parts outside the CDR3, the full variable domain is DVKVTQSSRYLVKRTGEKVFLECVQDMDHENMFWYRQDPGLGLRLIYFSYDVKMKEKGDIPEGYSVSREKKERFSLILESASTNQTSMYLCAGYRAGQPQHFGDGTRLSIL.

The sample holds many counts of this clonotype. The DNA for the CDR3 is TGTGCCAGCAGCGTAGATCCAGGGCGCCAGCCCCAGCATTTT. Translating it yields CASSVDPGRQPQHF. The rearrangement joins TRBV9 to TRBJ1-5; D possibly corresponds to TRBD1 (5 bases). CDR1 and CDR2 from the germline V gene are SGDLS and YYNGEE. CDR3 length: 14 amino acids. Trimming shortened V by 0 bases and J by 7 bases, and 11 bases separated the two germline ends.

The DNA for the CDR3 is TGTGCCAGCAGCCAAGAGGGACTAGCGGGAGCCAATGAGCAGTTCTTC. Amino acids: CASSQEGLAGANEQFF. The chain is built from TRBV4-2 and TRBJ2-1, with 14 bases identical to TRBD2. J gave up 6 bases and V 0 bases, and 1 base lay outside the gene matches. This CDR3 is 16 amino acids long. Germline V CDR1 and CDR2: LGHNA, YNFKEQ.

Many counts were recorded for this clonotype. V usage is TRBV19 and J usage is TRBJ1-2, with no clear D. The CDR3 extends over 13 amino acids. Trimming pared 4 bases from V and 0 bases from J, leaving 6 bases between. Looked up from germline, CDR1 is LNHDA and CDR2 is SQIVND (reference sequence). The CDR3 here is CASSTGANYGYTF. The CDR3 DNA follows: TGTGCCAGTAGTACGGGAGCTAACTATGGCTACACCTTC.

Only a few counts were recorded for this clonotype. The chain combines TRBV15 with TRBJ2-6; TRBD2 is a possible D gene (6 bases). Germline V gene lookup returns CDR1 LNHNV and CDR2 YYDKDF (reference sequence). Trimming pared 5 bases from V and 2 bases from J, leaving 10 bases between. This CDR3 region has 15 residues. CDR3 bases: TGTGCCACCAGCGGAGGAGGGGCTGGGGCCAACGTCCTGACTTTC. Encoded protein: CATSGGGAGANVLTF.